This T cell receptor (beta chain) was identified during a study of cytomegalovirus exposure and HLA in healthy donors. Study as a whole: Out of roughly 170 million T cells, an earlier analysis found around 120 million unique TCR beta sequences in total.

Of note for this clone: Its matching antigen is unknown.

Germline values: CDR1 SGHRS, CDR2 YFSETQ. The CDR3 has 14 amino acids. V dropped 0 bases and J dropped 11; count of bases not matched to a gene: 5. Overall study results and limits: In a later analysis, a missense DCLRE1C variant was linked to TCR beta V- and J-gene trimming. Earlier analysis yielded a pattern in which most TCR beta V segments were productive about 90% or about 30% of the time. Using a false discovery rate of 0.05, a later analysis showed that fewer than 20,000 TCR beta sequences were associated with HLA alleles.

Primers for the PCR totalled 60 Vbeta and 13 Jbeta. Data came from immunoSEQ multiplex PCR; TCRdb stores just in-frame clones and leaves some out. In all, the sample yields around 210,000 clones. This chain links TRBV5-1 with TRBJ2-1; 10 nucleotides match TRBD2. Sequenced sample: PBMCs. The sequence was obtained from a woman aged 30 to 39 in good health and CMV-seropositive. The DNA of the CDR3 is TGCGCCAGCAGCTTGGAAACTAGCGGGGCCCAGCAGTTCTTC. It yields the protein CASSLETSGAQQFF.